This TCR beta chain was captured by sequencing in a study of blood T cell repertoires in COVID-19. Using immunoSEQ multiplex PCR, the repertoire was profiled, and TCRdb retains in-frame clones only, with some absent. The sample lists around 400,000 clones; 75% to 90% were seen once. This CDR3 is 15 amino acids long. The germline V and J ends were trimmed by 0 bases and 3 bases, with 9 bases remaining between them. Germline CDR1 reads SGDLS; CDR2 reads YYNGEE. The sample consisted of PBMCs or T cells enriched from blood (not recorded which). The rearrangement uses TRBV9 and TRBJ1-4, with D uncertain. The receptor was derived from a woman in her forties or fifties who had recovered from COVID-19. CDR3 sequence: CASSVGAISNEKLFF. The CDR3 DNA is TGTGCCAGCAGCGTAGGAGCCATCTCTAATGAAAAACTGTTTTTT. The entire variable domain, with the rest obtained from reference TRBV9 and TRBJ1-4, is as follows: DSGVTQTPKHLITATGQRVTLRCSPRSGDLSVYWYQQSLDQGLQFLIQYYNGEERAKGNILERFSAQQFPDLHSELNLSSLELGDSALYFCASSVGAISNEKLFFGSGTQLSVL.